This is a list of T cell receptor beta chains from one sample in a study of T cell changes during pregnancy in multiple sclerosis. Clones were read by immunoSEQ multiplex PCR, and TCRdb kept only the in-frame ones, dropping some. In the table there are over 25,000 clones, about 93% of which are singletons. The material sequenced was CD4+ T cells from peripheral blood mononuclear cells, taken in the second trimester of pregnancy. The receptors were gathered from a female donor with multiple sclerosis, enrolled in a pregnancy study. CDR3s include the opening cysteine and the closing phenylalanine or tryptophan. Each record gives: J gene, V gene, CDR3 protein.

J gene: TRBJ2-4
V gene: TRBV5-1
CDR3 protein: CASSNARGGNIQYF

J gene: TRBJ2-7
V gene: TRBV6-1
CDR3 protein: CASSGLAFLTYEQYF

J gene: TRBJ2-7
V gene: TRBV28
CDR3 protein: CASSLLDGSYEQYF

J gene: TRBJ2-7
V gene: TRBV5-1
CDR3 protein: CASSLGQGEWREQYF

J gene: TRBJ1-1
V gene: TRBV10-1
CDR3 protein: CASSEGVTEAFF

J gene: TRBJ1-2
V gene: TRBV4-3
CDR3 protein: CASSQGTGEPLYGYTF

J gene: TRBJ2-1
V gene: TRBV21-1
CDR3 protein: CASIFRDTSSSYNEQFF

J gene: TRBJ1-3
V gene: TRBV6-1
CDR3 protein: CASSSSDRAGNTIYF

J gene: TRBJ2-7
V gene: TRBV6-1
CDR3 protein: CASSVAGTGAREQYF

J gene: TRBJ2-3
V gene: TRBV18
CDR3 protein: CASSPSASPSDTQYF

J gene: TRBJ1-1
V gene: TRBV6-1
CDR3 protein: CASSEITGGFTEAFF

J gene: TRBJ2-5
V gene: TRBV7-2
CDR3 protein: CASSLVGSNVETQYF

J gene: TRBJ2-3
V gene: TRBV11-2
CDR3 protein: CASRHRLTSGIDTQYF

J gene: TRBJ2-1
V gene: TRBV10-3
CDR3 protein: CAISPGGARYNEQFF

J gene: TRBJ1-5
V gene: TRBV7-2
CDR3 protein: CASSPSRGRKHF

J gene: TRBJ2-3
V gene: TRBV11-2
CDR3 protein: CASSSPGLFSTDTQYF

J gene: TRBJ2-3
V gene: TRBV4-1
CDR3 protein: CASSREPPDTQYF

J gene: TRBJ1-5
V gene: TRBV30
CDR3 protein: CAWSGGDNQPQHF

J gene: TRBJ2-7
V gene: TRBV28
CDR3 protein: CASSILAGGHGGQQYF

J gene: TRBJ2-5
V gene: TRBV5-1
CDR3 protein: CASSSGTSGQETQYF

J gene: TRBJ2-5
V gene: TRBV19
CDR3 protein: CASSMRAGLRYQETQYF

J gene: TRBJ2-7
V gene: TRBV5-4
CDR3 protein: CASSSGQGRYEQYF

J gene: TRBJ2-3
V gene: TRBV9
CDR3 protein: CASSPLAGGPKDTQYF

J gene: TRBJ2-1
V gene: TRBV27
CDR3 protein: CASSFASGSTNEQFF

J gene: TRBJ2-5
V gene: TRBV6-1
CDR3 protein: CASSSRSQETQYF

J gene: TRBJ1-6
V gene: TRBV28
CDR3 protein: CASRGQHPNSPLHF

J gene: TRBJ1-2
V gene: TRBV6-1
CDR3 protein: CASSDTGQGGYTF

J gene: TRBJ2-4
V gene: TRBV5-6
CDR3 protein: CASSLTGTGNIQYF

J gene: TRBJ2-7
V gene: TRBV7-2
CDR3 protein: CASGSTRQGYEQYF